The next 18 T cell receptor beta chains were all read from a single sample in a study of cytomegalovirus exposure and HLA in healthy donors. It was with 60 Vbeta and 13 Jbeta primers that the PCR ran. Profiling relied on immunoSEQ multiplex PCR, and the TCRdb table lists in-frame clones only, not all of them. The sample yields around 150,000 clones, about 80% seen once. Material: PBMCs. The receptors shown here come from a male donor in good health and CMV-seronegative.

J is TRBJ2-7 and V is TRBV29-1, with 10 bases aligning to TRBD1. Germline V CDR1 and CDR2: SQVTM, ANQGSEA. The CDR3 is made up of 13 amino acids. V lost 6 bases to trimming and J lost 6 bases; unmatched junction nucleotides: 8. As DNA, the CDR3 is TGCAGCGTCACCGGGACAGGGGTGCCCGAGCAGTACTTC. It encodes CSVTGTGVPEQYF.

The V gene is TRBV19, the J gene TRBJ2-2, with D perhaps matching TRBD1 (5 bases). Germline V gives CDR1 LNHDA, CDR2 SQIVND (reference sequence). This CDR3 spans 16 amino acids. Trimming cost V 1 base and J 5 bases, with 14 bases left between them. CDR3 bases: TGTGCCAGTAGTATAGTTCAGGGCAGGGCAACCGGGGAGCTGTTTTTT. Protein: CASSIVQGRATGELFF.

V gene TRBV4-2 combines with J gene TRBJ1-5; the D is unclear. The germline CDR1 and CDR2 sequences are LGHNA and YNFKEQ. Trimming pared 0 bases from V and 6 bases from J, leaving 18 bases between. This CDR3 region has 17 residues. CDR3 bases: TGTGCCAGCAGCCAAGAATTCATCGGGGAGGGAGTTCAGCCCCAGCATTTT. Its protein product is CASSQEFIGEGVQPQHF.

The chain recombines TRBV30 with TRBJ2-1, with a weak D call TRBD2 (7 bases). Germline loops: CDR1 GTSNPN, CDR2 SVGIG (reference sequence). The length of the CDR3 is 15 residues. V dropped 0 bases and J dropped 12 bases, with 21 bases sitting between them. The chain's CDR3 is CAWSVSLTGGHGQFF. The CDR3 bases are TGTGCCTGGAGTGTTAGCTTGACCGGGGGGCATGGGCAGTTCTTC.

This clone was recorded a few times. The chain recombines TRBV6-1 with TRBJ1-1; D remains ambiguous. The CDR3 totals 14 residues. From germline, CDR1 is MNHNS and CDR2 SASEGT. The germline V and J ends were trimmed by 6 bases and 6 bases, with 17 bases remaining between them. The CDR3 DNA sequence: TGTGCCAGCAGCCGCTCGGCAGGCCCTTCTGAAGCTTTCTTT. This gives the protein CASSRSAGPSEAFF.

This clone was detected only a few times. The junction departs from the called germline gene at one end, perhaps through a read error. The chain links TRBV7-9 to TRBJ2-5; 8 bases are a match to TRBD2. This CDR3 has 16 amino acids. Germline CDR1 reads SEHNR; CDR2 reads FQNEAQ (reference sequence). This chain's CDR3 is CSSSFEAGAYGETQYF. The CDR3 DNA sequence: TGTTCCAGCAGCTTCGAAGCGGGAGCTTACGGAGAGACCCAGTACTTC.

This chain joins TRBV21-1 and TRBJ2-7; the table's D gene call, TRBD1, was not cross checked with the DNA. TRBV21-1 is marked as a pseudogene. The CDR3 is made up of 20 amino acids. CDR3 amino acids: CASSPPETGGLSLPSYEQYF. CDR3 bases: TGTGCCAGCAGCCCCCCGGAGACAGGGGGCCTGTCCTTACCCTCCTACGAGCAGTACTTC.

The chain employs TRBV7-2 and TRBJ2-5; no clear D gene. CDR1 is SGHTA, CDR2 FQGNSA, per germline. The CDR3 is made up of 12 amino acids. V lost 0 bases and J 5 bases, leaving 4 bases between the germline ends. CDR3 in amino acids: CASSLAAETQYF. The CDR3 DNA follows: TGTGCCAGCAGCTTAGCTGCGGAGACCCAGTACTTC.

The chain employs TRBV6-5 and TRBJ2-2; D unclear. The CDR3 is made up of 13 amino acids. V dropped 4 bases and J dropped 7 bases, with 10 bases sitting between them. CDR1 MNHEY and CDR2 SVGAGI come from the germline V gene. CDR3 DNA sequence: TGTGCCAGCAGTTTCCAATTAGTCGGGGAGCTGTTTTTT. Amino acids: CASSFQLVGELFF.

The chain uses TRBV6-5 and TRBJ2-5, with D perhaps matching TRBD1 (5 bases). Trimming stripped 10 bases from V and 7 bases from J, with 22 bases between. CDR1 and CDR2 (germline): MNHEY, SVGAGI. This CDR3 has 14 residues. The chain's CDR3 is CATLTRGPQGTQYF. The CDR3 nucleotides are TGTGCCACACTAACAAGGGGCCCCCAGGGGACCCAGTACTTC.

This chain links TRBV30 with TRBJ1-4; D is unresolved. Trimming stripped 3 bases from V and 0 bases from J, with 11 bases between. The CDR3 runs 15 residues. Per the germline V gene, CDR1 is GTSNPN and CDR2 is SVGIG (reference sequence). The chain's CDR3 is CAWRLGAATNEKLFF. CDR3 DNA sequence: TGTGCCTGGAGGTTGGGAGCCGCAACTAATGAAAAACTGTTTTTT.

The chain is built from TRBV18 and TRBJ2-7; 16 bases match TRBD2. The CDR3 contains 18 residues. Germline CDR1 reads KGHSH; CDR2 reads LQKENI. V lost 3 bases, J lost 2 bases, and 7 bases stayed unmatched. The CDR3, as DNA: TGTGCCAGCTCACCCCTACCGGGACTAGCGGGGGGGACCTACGAGCAGTACTTC. Residues: CASSPLPGLAGGTYEQYF.

The V call is TRBV9, the J call TRBJ2-1, with 10 nucleotides matching TRBD2. Germline lookup yields CDR1 SGDLS and CDR2 YYNGEE. V lost 0 bases, J lost 7 bases, and 7 bases stayed unmatched. CDR3 length equals 16 residues. CDR3: CASSVVPSGGANEQFF. As DNA, the CDR3 is TGTGCCAGCAGCGTAGTCCCGAGCGGGGGGGCGAATGAGCAGTTCTTC. Drawing the rest from reference TRBV9 and TRBJ2-1, the complete variable domain is DSGVTQTPKHLITATGQRVTLRCSPRSGDLSVYWYQQSLDQGLQFLIQYYNGEERAKGNILERFSAQQFPDLHSELNLSSLELGDSALYFCASSVVPSGGANEQFFGPGTRLTVL.

The genes are TRBV18 and TRBJ1-1, with D uncertain. The germline V gene has CDR1 KGHSH and CDR2 LQKENI. Trimming cost V 0 bases and J 4 bases, with 15 bases left between them. This CDR3 has 16 residues. The CDR3 DNA reads TGTGCCAGCTCACCACCGGGCAAGCCGGGAGGCACTGAAGCTTTCTTT. Protein sequence: CASSPPGKPGGTEAFF.

The chain is built from TRBV7-2 and TRBJ2-2; TRBD2 is a possible D gene (5 bases). Trimming left V 0 bases short and J 5 bases short, with 13 bases between. The V gene's germline CDR1 is SGHTA and CDR2 FQGNSA. This CDR3 spans 16 amino acids. CDR3 coding DNA: TGTGCCAGCAGCTTAGCCCCGTCGAGGGTGACCGGGGAGCTGTTTTTT. Translation gives CASSLAPSRVTGELFF.

Only one count was recorded for this clone. The chain is built from TRBV7-7 and TRBJ2-1; 11 bases line up with TRBD2. V trimming: 5 bases; J trimming: 2 bases; junction bases outside the gene matches: 8. The CDR3 covers 17 residues. Germline V gene data show CDR1 as SSHAT and CDR2 as FNYEAQ (reference sequence). CDR3 sequence: CASSPGLAGSTYNEQFF. The CDR3 coding sequence is TGTGCCAGCAGCCCAGGACTAGCGGGTAGTACCTACAATGAGCAGTTCTTC.

The chain couples TRBV7-3 to TRBJ2-1; 13 nucleotides match TRBD2. Germline CDR1 SGHTA, CDR2 FQGTGA. The CDR3 is 13 amino acids. With V trimmed by 6 bases and J by 10 bases, 3 bases remained unmatched. The CDR3 reads CASRPGLAGEQFF. CDR3 DNA: TGTGCCAGCAGACCGGGACTAGCGGGGGAGCAGTTCTTC.

The table lists this clone with a few counts. The chain couples TRBV4-1 to TRBJ2-3; 9 positions agree with TRBD2. This CDR3 is 15 amino acids long. Germline loops: CDR1 MGHRA, CDR2 YSYEKL. The ends lost 0 bases at V and 9 bases at J; junction bases unmatched: 7. CDR3 in amino acids: CASSQDGAGGRTQYF. The DNA for the CDR3 is TGCGCCAGCAGCCAAGATGGCGCGGGGGGGAGGACGCAGTATTTT.